This paragraph reports one T cell receptor beta chain. The data belong to a study of PD-1 blockade in mismatch repair-deficient tumors. Assay: immunoSEQ multiplex PCR; the TCRdb copy retains only in-frame clones and omits some. Here the sample spans some 50,000 clones, around three quarters being singletons. V was pared by 7 bases and J by 3 bases, with 16 bases between. Looked up from germline, CDR1 is SNHLY and CDR2 is FYNNEI. The CDR3 consists of 15 residues. This chain connects TRBV2 to TRBJ1-5, with a tentative D call TRBD1 (6 bases). This clonotype originated in an adult with mismatch repair-deficient cancer. The material sequenced was PBMCs, taken before pembrolizumab treatment. This CDR3 is CASTRTAGANQPQHF. The CDR3 region has the DNA TGTGCCAGCACCCGAACGGCAGGGGCCAATCAGCCCCAGCATTTT.